A single sample gave rise to the 11 T cell receptor beta chains below, sequenced in a study of T cells in narcolepsy. Here immunoSEQ multiplex PCR was the method, and the copy in TCRdb shows in-frame clones only, minus some. The sample holds around 30,000 clones; roughly 86% are singletons and the top ten take around 2%. Sequences were obtained from memory (CD45RA-) CD4+ T cells from blood. The receptor source for this set is a human donor in good health.

The gene calls are TRBV15 and TRBJ2-1, with 13 nucleotides matching TRBD2. Losses at the gene ends were 3 bases for V and 5 bases for J; bases not matched to a gene: 1. From germline, CDR1 is LNHNV and CDR2 YYDKDF (reference sequence). The CDR3 contains 15 residues. The CDR3: CATSRGTSGNNEQFF. The CDR3, as DNA: TGTGCCACCAGCAGGGGGACTAGCGGGAACAATGAGCAGTTCTTC. The full variable domain, with the rest looked up from reference TRBV15 and TRBJ2-1, is DAMVIQNPRYQVTQFGKPVTLSCSQTLNHNVMYWYQQKSSQAPKLLFHYYDKDFNNEADTPDNFQSRRPNTSFCFLDIRSPGLGDTAMYLCATSRGTSGNNEQFFGPGTRLTVL.

This clone was seen a few times. This chain links TRBV30 with TRBJ2-1; 8 positions match TRBD2. The CDR3 has 14 amino acids. CDR1 is GTSNPN and CDR2 is SVGIG in the germline V gene (reference sequence). The junction had 5 bases not matched to a gene; V was cut back by 0 bases and J by 7 bases. The CDR3 DNA reads TGTGCCTGGAGTGTGACGCGGGAGGTTAATGAGCAGTTCTTC. Translating it yields CAWSVTREVNEQFF. The complete variable domain, with remaining parts taken from reference TRBV30 and TRBJ2-1, reads SQTIHQWPATLVQPVGSPLSLECTVEGTSNPNLYWYRQAAGRGLQLLFYSVGIGQISSEVPQNLSASRPQDRQFILSSKKLLLSDSGFYLCAWSVTREVNEQFFGPGTRLTVL.

V is TRBV11-2 and J is TRBJ2-7; D remains ambiguous. The CDR3 has 11 amino acids. CDR1 and CDR2 from the germline V gene are SGHAT and FQNNGV. Trimming pared 5 bases from V and 3 bases from J, leaving 5 bases between. CDR3 in DNA: TGTGCCAGCAGCGCCAACTACGAGCAGTACTTC. Amino acids: CASSANYEQYF.

This clone was observed once. This chain links TRBV19 with TRBJ1-5; 8 bases match TRBD1. With V trimmed by 6 bases and J by 7 bases, 14 bases remained unmatched. Germline CDR1 and CDR2: LNHDA and SQIVND (reference sequence). This CDR3 contains 16 residues. Written as DNA, the CDR3 is TGTGCCAGTAGACCCGGACAGGGCGGAAAAAGACAGCCCCAGCATTTT. It codes for CASRPGQGGKRQPQHF.

This chain joins TRBV30 and TRBJ1-3; D might be TRBD1 (6 bases). V lost 3 bases to trimming and J lost 3 bases, with 15 bases between them. Germline-derived CDR1 and CDR2 are GTSNPN and SVGIG (reference sequence). The CDR3 contains 15 residues. CDR3: CAWRGSGADGNTIYF. In DNA form, the CDR3 reads TGTGCCTGGAGAGGGTCGGGGGCCGATGGAAACACCATATATTTT.

The chain employs TRBV11-2 and TRBJ1-1; 7 positions agree with TRBD1. The CDR3 has 14 amino acids. With V trimmed by 5 bases and J by 4 bases, 7 bases remained unmatched. CDR1 and CDR2 from the germline V gene are SGHAT and FQNNGV. The CDR3 protein is CASSIRDRPTEAFF. The CDR3 bases are TGTGCCAGCAGCATTCGGGACAGACCCACTGAAGCTTTCTTT.

This clone has just a few counts. V is TRBV30 and J is TRBJ1-4; no reliable D call. CDR3 length: 11 amino acids. Germline values: CDR1 GTSNPN, CDR2 SVGIG (reference sequence). Trimming cost V 3 bases and J 8 bases, with 7 bases left between them. CDR3 in amino acids: CAWSHREKLFF. CDR3 bases: TGTGCCTGGAGCCACCGCGAAAAACTGTTTTTT.

V and J are TRBV11-1 and TRBJ2-1; 8 bases line up with TRBD2. The germline V gene encodes CDR1 SGHAT and CDR2 FQDESV (reference sequence). There are 14 residues in the CDR3. V dropped 3 bases and J dropped 8; count of bases not matched to a gene: 6. The CDR3 reads CASSFRLAGYEQFF. The CDR3 region has the DNA TGTGCCAGCAGCTTTCGGCTAGCGGGCTATGAGCAGTTCTTC.

The chain has TRBV6-5 and TRBJ2-3, with D unclear. Looked up from germline, CDR1 is MNHEY and CDR2 is SVGAGI. With 2 bases removed from V and 6 bases from J, the gap between germline ends came to 12 bases. The CDR3 sequence is 14 residues long. The CDR3 DNA follows: TGTGCCAGCAGTTACACAGACACGGCGGATACGCAGTATTTT. Translation: CASSYTDTADTQYF.

The chain carries TRBV7-2 and TRBJ2-1; no definite D call. The V end was cut by 2 bases, the J end by 6 bases, with 8 bases between. CDR1 is SGHTA, CDR2 FQGNSA, per germline. The CDR3 totals 13 residues. CDR3 protein: CASSLLAINEQFF. For the CDR3, the DNA is TGTGCCAGCAGCTTACTCGCTATCAATGAGCAGTTCTTC. The complete variable domain, with remaining parts taken from reference TRBV7-2 and TRBJ2-1, reads GAGVSQSPSNKVTEKGKDVELRCDPISGHTALYWYRQSLGQGLEFLIYFQGNSAPDKSGLPSDRFSAERTGGSVSTLTIQRTQQEDSAVYLCASSLLAINEQFFGPGTRLTVL.

The V call is TRBV6-5, the J call TRBJ1-1; D may be TRBD1 (5 bases). Germline CDR1 MNHEY, CDR2 SVGAGI. The CDR3 length is 16 residues. Trimming left V 2 bases short and J 6 bases short, with 19 bases between. CDR3 sequence reads: CASSYPAGSSLAEAFF. For the CDR3, the DNA is TGTGCCAGCAGTTACCCGGCAGGGTCTTCTTTGGCTGAAGCTTTCTTT.